This T cell receptor beta chain was sequenced during a study of monozygotic twins with inflammatory bowel disease. The CDR3 covers 16 residues. In germline, CDR1 is SGHVS, CDR2 FNYEAQ. The authors drew more than 2 ml of blood from each donor. Worth noting for this clonotype: Its target is unknown.

The study's findings and limits: The sharing of clonotypes with others was lower in IBD patients than in healthy twins, especially with disease activity. Distinguishing T cell subtypes was not possible. No difference in repertoire similarity was seen between concordant and discordant twins, possibly because power was limited.

TCRdb reprocessed the 5' RACE reads, with one entry per CDR3 protein and no DNA. The sample's table shows more than 300,000 distinct CDR3 sequences. This chain connects TRBV7-6 to TRBJ1-5. This clonotype originated in a human donor with ulcerative colitis or Crohn's disease, or a healthy co-twin of an affected twin (not recorded which). Sequenced sample: blood. The CDR3 here is CASSLGATAANQPQHF.